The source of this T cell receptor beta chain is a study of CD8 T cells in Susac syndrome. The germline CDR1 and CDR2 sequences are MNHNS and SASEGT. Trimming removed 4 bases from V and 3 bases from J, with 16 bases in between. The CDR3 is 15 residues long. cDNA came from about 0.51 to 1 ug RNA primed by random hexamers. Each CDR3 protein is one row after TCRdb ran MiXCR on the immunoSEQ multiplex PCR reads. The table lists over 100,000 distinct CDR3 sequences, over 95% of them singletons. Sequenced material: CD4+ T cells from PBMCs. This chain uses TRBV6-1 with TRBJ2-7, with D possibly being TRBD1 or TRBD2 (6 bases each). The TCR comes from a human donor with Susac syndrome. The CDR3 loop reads CASSGGDIEYYEQYF. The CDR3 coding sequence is TGTGCCAGCAGTGGCGGGGACATCGAATACTACGAGCAGTACTTC.